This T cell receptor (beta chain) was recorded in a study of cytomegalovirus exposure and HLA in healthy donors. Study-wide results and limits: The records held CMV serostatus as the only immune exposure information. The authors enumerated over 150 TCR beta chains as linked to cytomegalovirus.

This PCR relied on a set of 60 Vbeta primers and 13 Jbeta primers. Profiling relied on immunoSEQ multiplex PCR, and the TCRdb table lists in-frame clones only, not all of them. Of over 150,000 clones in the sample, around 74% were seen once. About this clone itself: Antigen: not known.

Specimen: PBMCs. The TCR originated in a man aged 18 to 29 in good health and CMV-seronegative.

The CDR3 sequence is CASSIGLNSGNTIYF. In DNA, the CDR3 is TGTGCCAGTAGTATAGGACTGAACTCTGGAAACACCATATATTTT. V usage is TRBV19 and J usage is TRBJ1-3; D unclear. CDR1 is LNHDA, CDR2 SQIVND, per germline (reference sequence). This CDR3 has 15 amino acids. Trimming removed 1 base at V and 0 bases at J, with 7 bases between.